Listed here are 31 T cell receptor beta chains from one sample, sequenced in a study of long-term antiretroviral therapy in people with HIV. Assay version v3.0 of immunoSEQ was used, and it was run at survey level. Produced via immunoSEQ multiplex PCR; TCRdb's table is partial and in-frame only. The data contain about 8,600 clones, approximately 78% of them singletons. The sequencing here drew on unsorted PBMCs, taken 0.6 years before starting antiretroviral therapy. These receptors were taken from a man aged 40-49 years with HIV.

V usage is TRBV18 and J usage is TRBJ1-1, with D maybe TRBD1 (5 bases). Germline CDR1 reads KGHSH; CDR2 reads LQKENI. V lost 2 bases and J lost 0, with 10 bases in between. The CDR3 is made up of 15 amino acids. The CDR3 nucleotides are TGTGCCAGCTCACCATACGGGGGTATGAACACTGAAGCTTTCTTT. This codes for CASSPYGGMNTEAFF.

There are a few counts of this clone. The CDR3 reads CASRGTSIYEQYF. The CDR3, as DNA: TGTGCCAGCAGGGGGACTTCAATATACGAGCAGTACTTC. This chain connects TRBV6-1 to TRBJ2-7; TRBD2 is a possible D gene (6 bases). CDR3 length: 13 amino acids. CDR1 is MNHNS, CDR2 SASEGT, per germline. V was pared by 6 bases and J by 4 bases, with 13 bases between.

This chain links TRBV9 with TRBJ1-2; tentatively, D is TRBD1 (5 bases). The CDR3 loop spans 16 amino acids. Germline V gives CDR1 SGDLS, CDR2 YYNGEE. V was cut by 0 bases and J by 1 base, with 13 bases left in between. The CDR3 is CASSVDSKGLNYGYTF. In DNA form, the CDR3 reads TGTGCCAGCAGCGTAGATAGTAAGGGACTTAACTATGGCTACACCTTC.

This clone occurred a few times. CDR3 sequence reads: CASSGGSVMNTEAFF. The CDR3 DNA is TGTGCCAGCAGTGGGGGGTCGGTGATGAACACTGAAGCTTTCTTT. The J gene is TRBJ1-1, the V gene TRBV2; D is possibly TRBD1 (5 bases). Looked up from germline, CDR1 is SNHLY and CDR2 is FYNNEI. This CDR3 has 15 amino acids. V dropped 4 bases and J dropped 0 bases, with 12 bases sitting between them.

The CDR3 reads CSAGTEEEKLFF. CDR3 nucleotides: TGCAGCGCGGGGACGGAGGAGGAAAAACTGTTTTTT. V and J are TRBV29-1 and TRBJ1-4; maybe TRBD1 (5 bases). There are 12 residues in the CDR3. The V end was cut by 7 bases, the J end by 8 bases, with 14 bases between. The V gene's germline CDR1 is SQVTM and CDR2 ANQGSEA.

The V and J genes are TRBV5-4 and TRBJ1-2; unclear D gene. The CDR3 has 14 amino acids. Trimming removed 2 bases at V and 2 bases at J, with 10 bases between. Germline CDR1 SGHNT, CDR2 YYREEE (reference sequence). CDR3: CASSFYRENYGYTF. CDR3 nucleotides: TGTGCCAGCAGCTTCTATAGAGAGAACTATGGCTACACCTTC.

The chain recombines TRBV5-4 with TRBJ2-3; TRBD2 matches at 14 bases. In germline, CDR1 is SGHNT, CDR2 YYREEE (reference sequence). The CDR3 sequence is 17 residues long. Trimming removed 3 bases from V and 2 bases from J; junction bases left unmatched: 5. The chain's CDR3 is CASSSWTSGGHTDTQYF. The CDR3 region has the DNA TGTGCCAGCAGCTCGTGGACTAGCGGGGGGCACACAGATACGCAGTATTTT. Looking up the rest from reference TRBV5-4 and TRBJ2-3 gives the full variable domain: ETGVTQSPTHLIKTRGQQVTLRCSSQSGHNTVSWYQQALGQGPQFIFQYYREEENGRGNFPPRFSGLQFPNYSSELNVNALELDDSALYLCASSSWTSGGHTDTQYFGPGTRLTVL.

The V call is TRBV10-3, the J call TRBJ2-1, with D unresolved. Trimming shortened V by 5 bases and J by 5 bases, and 16 bases separated the two germline ends. From germline, CDR1 is ENHRY and CDR2 SYGVKD. The CDR3 loop spans 15 amino acids. CDR3 region: CAISFSRGDDNEQFF. As DNA, the CDR3 is TGTGCCATCAGTTTTTCTAGAGGTGACGACAATGAGCAGTTCTTC.

The V call is TRBV5-4, the J call TRBJ2-7, with D hard to call. Trimming took 1 base from V and 0 from J, leaving 20 bases between them. Germline V gene lookup returns CDR1 SGHNT and CDR2 YYREEE (reference sequence). The CDR3 spans 18 residues. CDR3 in DNA: TGTGCCAGCAGCTTGACGCTGATTGGGGTTCCTAGCTCCTACGAGCAGTACTTC. Protein: CASSLTLIGVPSSYEQYF.

Here the CDR3 reads CATSGWVAANEKLFF. The CDR3 DNA reads as TGTGCCACCTCCGGTTGGGTGGCGGCTAATGAAAAACTGTTTTTT. The J gene is TRBJ1-4, the V gene TRBV19; D remains ambiguous. The CDR3 is 15 amino acids. Trimming removed 10 bases from V and 3 bases from J, with 18 bases in between. The germline gives CDR1 LNHDA, CDR2 SQIVND (reference sequence). Full variable domain (remainder filled in from reference TRBV19 and TRBJ1-4): DGGITQSPKYLFRKEGQNVTLSCEQNLNHDAMYWYRQDPGQGLRLIYYSQIVNDFQKGDIAEGYSVSREKKESFPLTVTSAQKNPTAFYLCATSGWVAANEKLFFGSGTQLSVL.

J is TRBJ2-3 and V is TRBV6-4, with TRBD2 matching over 14 bases. The CDR3 loop spans 19 amino acids. V was pared by 6 bases and J by 5 bases, with 16 bases of the junction left unmatched. Looked up from germline, CDR1 is MRHNA and CDR2 is SNTAGT. The CDR3 protein is CASSPGLAGGAGRLDTQYF. For the CDR3, the DNA is TGTGCCAGCAGCCCCGGACTAGCGGGGGGTGCCGGGCGGCTAGATACGCAGTATTTT.

The CDR3 sequence: CASSQVALAETYEQYF. In DNA, the CDR3 is TGCGCCAGCAGCCAAGTGGCATTAGCGGAGACCTACGAGCAGTACTTC. The chain couples TRBV4-1 to TRBJ2-7; D may be TRBD2 (6 bases). CDR1 is MGHRA, CDR2 YSYEKL, per germline. The CDR3 loop spans 16 amino acids. Trimming cost V 1 base and J 2 bases, with 15 bases left between them.

The chain's CDR3 is CASSLAEGTNYGYTF. CDR3 DNA sequence: TGTGCCAGCAGCTTGGCGGAGGGAACGAACTATGGCTACACCTTC. The V call is TRBV5-4, the J call TRBJ1-2; no clear D. The V end was cut by 0 bases, the J end by 2 bases, with 11 bases between. The germline gives CDR1 SGHNT, CDR2 YYREEE (reference sequence). The CDR3 is made up of 15 amino acids.

This clone was seen once. The genes are TRBV7-9 and TRBJ2-3; the D gene could be TRBD1 or TRBD2 (6 bases each). Trimming shortened V by 5 bases and J by 2 bases, and 20 bases separated the two germline ends. The CDR3 runs to 17 residues. Germline V gene sequence: CDR1 SEHNR, CDR2 FQNEAQ (reference sequence). Written as DNA, the CDR3 is TGTGCCAGCAGCCCCCCGGGGAGGACAGTCTTCACAGATACGCAGTATTTT. Protein: CASSPPGRTVFTDTQYF.

This clone was seen only a few times. The rearrangement joins TRBV6-1 to TRBJ1-6; 11 nucleotides line up with TRBD1. The length of the CDR3 is 15 residues. The germline gives CDR1 MNHNS, CDR2 SASEGT. After removal of 6 bases from V and 10 bases from J, the junction contained 8 bases not matched to a gene. The CDR3 is CASRGQGATGSPLHF. The CDR3 DNA follows: TGTGCCAGCAGAGGACAGGGGGCGACGGGGTCACCCCTCCACTTT.

The gene calls are TRBV30 and TRBJ1-1; D unclear. The CDR3 is 12 amino acids. Per the germline V gene, CDR1 is GTSNPN and CDR2 is SVGIG (reference sequence). V was clipped by 0 bases and J by 1 base, with 3 bases between them. The CDR3 here is CAWSVGNTEAFF. The CDR3 DNA reads TGTGCCTGGAGTGTGGGGAACACTGAAGCTTTCTTT.

The gene calls are TRBV19 and TRBJ2-3; TRBD2 matches 8 bases. V trimming: 9 bases; J trimming: 4 bases; junction bases outside the gene matches: 6. The V gene's germline CDR1 is LNHDA and CDR2 SQIVND (reference sequence). The CDR3 contains 13 residues. Here the CDR3 DNA reads TGTGCCAGCTCTGGACTAGCCCCAGATACGCAGTATTTT. Its protein is CASSGLAPDTQYF.

The gene calls are TRBV2 and TRBJ1-1; 10 nucleotides align to TRBD1. With 6 bases clipped from V and 6 bases from J, the junction kept 10 bases outside the gene matches. The CDR3 length is 15 residues. CDR1 SNHLY and CDR2 FYNNEI come from the germline V gene. The CDR3 here is CASRGRQGAGAEAFF. The CDR3 nucleotides are TGTGCCAGCAGAGGACGACAGGGGGCTGGCGCTGAAGCTTTCTTT.

The chain links TRBV28 to TRBJ1-3; D is ambiguous. The V gene lost 8 bases and the J gene lost 3 bases, with 11 bases spanning the gap. The CDR3 sequence is 13 residues long. Germline V gene lookup returns CDR1 MDHEN and CDR2 SYDVKM. CDR3 DNA: TGTGCCAGCGAGACTGGCAATGGAAACACCATATATTTT. Protein: CASETGNGNTIYF.

V usage is TRBV5-1 and J usage is TRBJ2-1; 8 nucleotides agree with TRBD2. Germline trimming cut 0 bases from V and 3 bases from J; bases unmatched to any gene: 5. Germline lookup yields CDR1 SGHRS and CDR2 YFSETQ. The CDR3 has 16 residues. The chain's CDR3 is CASSLEGTSGYNEQFF. The CDR3 nucleotides read TGCGCCAGCAGCTTGGAAGGGACTAGTGGCTACAATGAGCAGTTCTTC.

This chain uses TRBV5-8 with TRBJ2-7; 10 bases are shared with TRBD2. Per the germline V gene, CDR1 is SGHTS and CDR2 is YDEGEE. The V and J ends lost 5 bases and 0 bases, in that order; junction bases with no gene match: 5. The CDR3 has 15 residues. The DNA of the CDR3 is TGTGCCAGCAGACGGACTAGCGGCGACTCCTACGAGCAGTACTTC. It is translated as CASRRTSGDSYEQYF.

J is TRBJ2-2 and V is TRBV27; D possibly uses TRBD1 or TRBD2 (5 bases each). V lost 3 bases to trimming and J lost 4 bases, with 12 bases between them. Germline CDR1 reads MNHEY; CDR2 reads SMNVEV (reference sequence). This CDR3 comprises 15 residues. This CDR3 reads CASSFNPGTTGELFF. Written as DNA, the CDR3 is TGTGCCAGCAGTTTTAACCCAGGGACCACCGGGGAGCTGTTTTTT.

The chain employs TRBV6-6 and TRBJ1-4; 8 bases align to TRBD1. The trim removed 6 bases at V and 8 bases at J, leaving 5 bases unmatched. The CDR3 has 13 residues. In germline, CDR1 is MNHNY, CDR2 SVGAGI (reference sequence). The CDR3 region is CASRWTGLEKLFF. As DNA, the CDR3 is TGTGCCAGCAGATGGACAGGGTTAGAAAAACTGTTTTTT.

This clone was seen only once. The V gene is TRBV5-4, the J gene TRBJ1-1; D might be TRBD1 (5 bases). Trimming took 4 bases from V and 0 from J, leaving 16 bases between them. The CDR3 runs 16 residues. Germline V gene data show CDR1 as SGHNT and CDR2 as YYREEE (reference sequence). The CDR3 loop is CASSLPGLPMNTEAFF. For the CDR3, the DNA is TGTGCCAGCAGCCTGCCAGGGCTCCCGATGAACACTGAAGCTTTCTTT.

This chain connects TRBV19 to TRBJ1-1; a possible D gene is TRBD1 (6 bases). This CDR3 spans 15 amino acids. Looked up from germline, CDR1 is LNHDA and CDR2 is SQIVND (reference sequence). V was pared by 7 bases and J by 5 bases, with 20 bases between. The CDR3 coding sequence is TGTGCCAGTATTCCTATCCAGGGGTCGGGTACTGAAGCTTTCTTT. This translates into CASIPIQGSGTEAFF.

The chain has TRBV2 and TRBJ1-1; 7 bases fit TRBD1. The CDR3 is made up of 13 amino acids. Germline V gives CDR1 SNHLY, CDR2 FYNNEI. V lost 4 bases to trimming and J lost 5 bases; unmatched junction nucleotides: 4. CDR3: CASSVQGWTEAFF. CDR3 nucleotides: TGTGCCAGCAGTGTACAGGGGTGGACTGAAGCTTTCTTT.

The chain has TRBV19 and TRBJ1-4, with TRBD1 matching 7 bases. Germline CDR1 LNHDA, CDR2 SQIVND (reference sequence). This CDR3 has 14 amino acids. V shed 3 bases, J shed 7 bases, and the junction held 5 bases outside the gene matches. The DNA for the CDR3 is TGTGCCAGTAGTATTGGACAGGTCGTTGAAAAACTGTTTTTT. Residues: CASSIGQVVEKLFF.

The chain carries TRBV5-1 and TRBJ1-1, with 10 positions matching TRBD1. The ends lost 0 bases at V and 6 bases at J; junction bases unmatched: 2. The CDR3 has 14 residues. Germline V gives CDR1 SGHRS, CDR2 YFSETQ. The CDR3 sequence is CASSLGTGGAEAFF. The CDR3 DNA reads TGCGCCAGCAGCTTGGGGACAGGGGGGGCTGAAGCTTTCTTT.

This sequence joins TRBV5-1 and TRBJ1-2; D is ambiguous. Germline loops: CDR1 SGHRS, CDR2 YFSETQ. Trimming pared 0 bases from V and 0 bases from J, leaving 6 bases between. The CDR3 is 14 amino acids. CDR3 sequence reads: CASSLGGSNYGYTF. CDR3 DNA sequence: TGCGCCAGCAGCTTGGGCGGATCTAACTATGGCTACACCTTC.

The chain is built from TRBV2 and TRBJ2-7; D perhaps matches TRBD2 (5 bases). V gave up 1 base and J gave up 5 bases, with 12 bases separating them. Looked up from germline, CDR1 is SNHLY and CDR2 is FYNNEI. The CDR3 totals 14 residues. CDR3: CASSEEGLGNEQYF. In DNA, the CDR3 is TGTGCCAGCAGTGAAGAAGGCCTCGGGAACGAGCAGTACTTC.

The V call is TRBV7-9, the J call TRBJ2-7; the D is unclear. Between the trimmed V and J ends, which lost 2 bases and 5 bases, there was a span of 13 bases. The CDR3 runs to 14 residues. Germline assignment: CDR1 SEHNR and CDR2 FQNEAQ (reference sequence). The chain's CDR3 is CASSLMSGRNEQYF. CDR3 sequence (DNA): TGTGCCAGCAGCTTAATGTCAGGAAGGAACGAGCAGTACTTC.